Presented here are 17 T cell receptor beta chains from one specimen sequenced in a study of T cells after yellow fever vaccination. TCRdb analysed the 5' RACE reads with MiXCR anew, one entry per CDR3 protein. The sample holds about 510,000 distinct CDR3 sequences; about a fifth are singletons and the top ten take approximately 16%. The starting material was PBMCs, obtained around 3 weeks after the first yellow fever vaccination. Receptors originate from a man aged 18 to 30 who received the YFV17D yellow fever vaccine.

This clonotype has just a few counts. For the CDR3, the DNA is TGTGCCAGCAGTTACTTGGGGACTGGGAATCAGCCCCAGCATTTT. It is translated as CASSYLGTGNQPQHF. The V and J genes are TRBV6-5 and TRBJ1-5; tentative D call: TRBD1 (5 bases). The V end lost 1 base, the J end lost 4 bases, and 11 bases lay between the germline ends. The CDR3 totals 15 residues. CDR1 and CDR2 (germline): MNHEY, SVGAGI.

This chain links TRBV12-3 or TRBV12-4 with TRBJ2-3; D unclear. V lost 2 bases and J 1 base, leaving 10 bases between the germline ends. The CDR3 sequence is 15 residues long. The CDR3 reads CASSLCTLCTDTQYF. In nucleotides, the CDR3 is TGTGCCAGCAGTTTATGTACACTATGCACAGATACGCAGTATTTT.

This clonotype was picked up many times. The chain joins TRBV5-1 to TRBJ2-7, with TRBD1 identical over 9 bases. Germline CDR1 and CDR2: SGHRS and YFSETQ. This CDR3 has 14 residues. The V and J ends lost 4 bases and 3 bases, in that order; junction bases with no gene match: 5. The CDR3 DNA reads TGCGCCAGCAGCGGACTGACAGGGGGCTACGAGCAGTACTTC. It specifies CASSGLTGGYEQYF.

The rearrangement uses TRBV9 and TRBJ2-7, with 11 bases that match TRBD1. Trimming removed 0 bases from V and 2 bases from J; junction bases left unmatched: 13. Per germline, CDR1 SGDLS and CDR2 YYNGEE. This CDR3 is 19 amino acids long. The CDR3 DNA follows: TGTGCCAGCAGCGTAGACGCTCGAGGACAGGGGGCGTCCCCCTACGAGCAGTACTTC. Translation: CASSVDARGQGASPYEQYF. The whole variable domain, remainder taken from reference TRBV9 and TRBJ2-7, is DSGVTQTPKHLITATGQRVTLRCSPRSGDLSVYWYQQSLDQGLQFLIQYYNGEERAKGNILERFSAQQFPDLHSELNLSSLELGDSALYFCASSVDARGQGASPYEQYFGPGTRLTVT.

The gene calls are TRBV12-3 or TRBV12-4 and TRBJ2-1, with 13 bases fitting TRBD2. Germline trimming cut 3 bases from V and 0 bases from J; bases unmatched to any gene: 14. The CDR3 is 21 residues long. CDR3 nucleotides: TGTGCCAGCAGTTTTCGTTTGAGGGCGACTAGCGGGGGGAGCTCCTACAATGAGCAGTTCTTC. Its protein product is CASSFRLRATSGGSSYNEQFF.

This clonotype was observed a handful of times. The chain employs TRBV9 and TRBJ2-1; TRBD2 matches 7 bases. The germline V gene encodes CDR1 SGDLS and CDR2 YYNGEE. V shed 4 bases, J shed 0 bases, and the junction held 13 bases outside the gene matches. The length of the CDR3 is 18 residues. CDR3 in DNA: TGTGCCAGCAGCCTTCCGCTACGTGGCGGGGGCTCCTACAATGAGCAGTTCTTC. Its protein is CASSLPLRGGGSYNEQFF.

This clonotype has just a few counts. The genes are TRBV5-1 and TRBJ2-1; 7 nucleotides agree with TRBD1. Germline V gives CDR1 SGHRS, CDR2 YFSETQ. After removal of 0 bases from V and 3 bases from J, the junction contained 3 bases not matched to a gene. The CDR3 loop spans 15 amino acids. This chain's CDR3 is CASSLEGQLYNEQFF. For the CDR3, the DNA is TGCGCCAGCAGCTTGGAGGGACAGCTCTACAATGAGCAGTTCTTC.

This clonotype has at least ten counts. The CDR3, as DNA: TGTGCCAGCAGTTGTCGGGCCCGGAGTGGGTACGTC. Translating it yields CASSCRARSGYV. The V call is TRBV28, the J call TRBJ2-7; unclear D gene. V shed 4 bases and J shed 12 bases, with 16 bases lying between them. The CDR3 contains 12 residues. Germline CDR1 and CDR2: MDHEN and SYDVKM.

This clonotype was counted between two and nine times. V is TRBV19 and J is TRBJ1-2, with a weak D call TRBD1 (5 bases). The V end lost 3 bases, the J end lost 4 bases, and 12 bases lay between the germline ends. CDR3 length: 14 amino acids. Germline assignment: CDR1 LNHDA and CDR2 SQIVND (reference sequence). The CDR3 DNA sequence: TGTGCCAGTAGTATTCTCGGGACTCCCTATGGCTACACCTTC. This gives the protein CASSILGTPYGYTF.

This clonotype was seen a few times. CDR3: CAIRDRNLGTDTQYF. The CDR3 DNA follows: TGTGCCATCAGGGACAGGAACCTCGGCACAGATACGCAGTATTTT. This chain links TRBV10-3 with TRBJ2-3, with TRBD1 matching over 7 bases. Germline assignment: CDR1 ENHRY and CDR2 SYGVKD. CDR3 size: 15 residues. V gave up 6 bases and J gave up 1 base; unmatched junction bases: 7.

V and J are TRBV2 and TRBJ2-3; 8 bases are shared with TRBD2. This CDR3 is 15 amino acids long. CDR1 is SNHLY, CDR2 FYNNEI, per germline. J was trimmed by 2 bases and V by 8 bases; bases with no gene match: 9. The CDR3 DNA sequence: TGTGCCAGCCGTACTGTAGCGGGGTACACAGATACGCAGTATTTT. The encoded protein is CASRTVAGYTDTQYF.

This chain links TRBV5-1 with TRBJ1-4, with 7 bases fitting TRBD1. The J segment lost 8 bases and the V segment lost 0 bases, leaving 10 bases of the junction unmatched. Germline V gives CDR1 SGHRS, CDR2 YFSETQ. This CDR3 is 16 amino acids long. CDR3 region: CASSLASGTVGEKLFF. The DNA of the CDR3 is TGCGCCAGCAGCTTGGCCTCCGGGACAGTCGGAGAAAAACTGTTTTTT.

In this sample, this clonotype turned up a few times. This sequence joins TRBV4-3 and TRBJ2-3; possible D gene TRBD2, 5 bases. V lost 4 bases and J lost 0, with 17 bases in between. Germline assignment: CDR1 LGHNA and CDR2 YSLEER. The CDR3 covers 17 residues. The CDR3 protein is CASSRSNGRASTDTQYF. The DNA for the CDR3 is TGCGCCAGCAGCCGATCGAACGGGCGGGCTAGCACAGATACGCAGTATTTT.

The DNA of the CDR3 is TGTGCCAGCAGTTACTCGAGTGGCGGGGGGACTCTAAATGAGCAGTTCTTC. It codes for CASSYSSGGGTLNEQFF. The chain combines TRBV6-5 with TRBJ2-1; 8 bases line up with TRBD2. The CDR3 totals 17 residues. V lost 0 bases, J lost 7 bases, and 11 bases stayed unmatched. Germline V CDR1 and CDR2: MNHEY, SVGAGI.

The chain recombines TRBV18 with TRBJ2-5; 8 nucleotides match TRBD1. This CDR3 comprises 14 residues. Germline lookup yields CDR1 KGHSH and CDR2 LQKENI. V trimming: 8 bases; J trimming: 1 base; junction bases outside the gene matches: 6. In DNA form, the CDR3 reads TGTGCCAGCACCCTGCAGGGGGCCCAAGAGACCCAGTACTTC. This encodes CASTLQGAQETQYF.

This clonotype has just a few counts. The V and J genes are TRBV9 and TRBJ2-1; unclear D gene. CDR3 length: 13 residues. Trimming cost V 2 bases and J 5 bases, with 8 bases left between them. CDR1 is SGDLS, CDR2 YYNGEE, per germline. The chain's CDR3 is CASSVSGNNEQFF. CDR3 DNA: TGTGCCAGCAGCGTCTCTGGGAACAATGAGCAGTTCTTC.

This chain links TRBV5-1 with TRBJ2-7; the match to TRBD1 covers 7 bases. The CDR3 is 13 residues long. Germline lookup yields CDR1 SGHRS and CDR2 YFSETQ. V shed 4 bases and J 3 bases; nucleotides not matched to a gene: 4. Here the CDR3 reads CASSVDRFYEQYF. DNA for the CDR3: TGCGCCAGCAGCGTGGACAGGTTCTACGAGCAGTACTTC.